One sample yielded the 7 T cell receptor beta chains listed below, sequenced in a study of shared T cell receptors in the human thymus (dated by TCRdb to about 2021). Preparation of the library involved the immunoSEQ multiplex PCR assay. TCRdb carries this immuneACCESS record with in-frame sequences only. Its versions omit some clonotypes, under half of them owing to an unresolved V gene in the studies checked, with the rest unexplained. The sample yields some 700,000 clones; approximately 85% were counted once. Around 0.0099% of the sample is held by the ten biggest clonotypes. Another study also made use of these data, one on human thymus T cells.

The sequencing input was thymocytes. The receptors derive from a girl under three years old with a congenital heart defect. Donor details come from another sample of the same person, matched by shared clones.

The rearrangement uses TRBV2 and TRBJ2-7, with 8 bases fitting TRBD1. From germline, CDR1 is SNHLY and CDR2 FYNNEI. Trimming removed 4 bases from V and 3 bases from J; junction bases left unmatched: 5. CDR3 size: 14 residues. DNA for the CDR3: TGTGCCAGCAGTGTTGGGGACAGGATCTACGAGCAGTACTTC. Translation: CASSVGDRIYEQYF.

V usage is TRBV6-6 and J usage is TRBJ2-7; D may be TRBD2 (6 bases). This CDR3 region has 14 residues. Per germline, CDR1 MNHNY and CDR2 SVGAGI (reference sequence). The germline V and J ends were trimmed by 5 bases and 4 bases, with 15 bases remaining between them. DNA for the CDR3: TGTGCCAGCAGTCCACGGGGGTTCCTGTACGAGCAGTACTTC. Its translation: CASSPRGFLYEQYF.

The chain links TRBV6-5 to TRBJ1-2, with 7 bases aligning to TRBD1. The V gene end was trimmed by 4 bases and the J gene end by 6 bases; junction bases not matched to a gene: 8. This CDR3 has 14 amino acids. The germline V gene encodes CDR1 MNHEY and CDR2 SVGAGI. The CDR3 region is CASSSTLQGNGYTF. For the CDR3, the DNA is TGTGCCAGCAGTTCTACCTTACAGGGGAATGGCTACACCTTC.

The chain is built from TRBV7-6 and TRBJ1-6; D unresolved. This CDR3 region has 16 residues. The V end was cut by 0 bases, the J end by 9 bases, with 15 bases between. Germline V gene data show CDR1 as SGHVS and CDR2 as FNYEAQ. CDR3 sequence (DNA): TGTGCCAGCAGCTTAGCGGCGAGTAGCCCGAGTTCACCCCTCCACTTT. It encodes CASSLAASSPSSPLHF.

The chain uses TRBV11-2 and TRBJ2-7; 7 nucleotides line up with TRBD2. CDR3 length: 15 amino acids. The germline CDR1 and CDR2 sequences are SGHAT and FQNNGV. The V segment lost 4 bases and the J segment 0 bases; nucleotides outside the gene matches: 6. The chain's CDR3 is CASSYPKRGSYEQYF. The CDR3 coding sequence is TGTGCCAGCAGCTATCCAAAGCGGGGCTCCTACGAGCAGTACTTC.

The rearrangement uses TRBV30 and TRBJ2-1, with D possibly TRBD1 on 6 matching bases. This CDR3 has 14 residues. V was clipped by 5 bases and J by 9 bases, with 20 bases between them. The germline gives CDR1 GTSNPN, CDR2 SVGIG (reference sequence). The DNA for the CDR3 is TGTGCCTGGTCCCGCTGGGGGCCCAGGGGTGAGCAGTTCTTC. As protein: CAWSRWGPRGEQFF.

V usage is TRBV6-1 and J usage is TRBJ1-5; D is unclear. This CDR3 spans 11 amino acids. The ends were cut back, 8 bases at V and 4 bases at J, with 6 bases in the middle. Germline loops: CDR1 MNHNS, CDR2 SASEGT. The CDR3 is CASGLNQPQHF. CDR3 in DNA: TGTGCCAGCGGCCTGAATCAGCCCCAGCATTTT.